Presented here are 23 T cell receptor beta chains from one specimen sequenced in a study of T cell repertoires in cytomegalovirus infection. The antigens these receptors bind are not known. TCRdb reprocessed the reads via MiXCR and lists one record per CDR3 protein. The sample records 250,000 to 400,000 distinct CDR3 sequences, 20% to 25% being singletons. The sample consisted of cultured PBMCs, taken from culture after CMV antigen stimulation. The receptors derive from a human donor in good health (CMV status not recorded). Some clones in this sample may be carry-over from other donors' samples.

This clonotype appeared many times. This chain joins TRBV7-2 and TRBJ2-7, with a weak D call TRBD1 (5 bases). Trimming cost V 4 bases and J 3 bases, with 25 bases left between them. The CDR3 has 18 amino acids. The V gene's germline CDR1 is SGHTA and CDR2 FQGNSA. The CDR3 here is CASSSIGFYIREHYEQYV. The CDR3 DNA reads as TGTGCCAGCAGCTCCATTGGTTTCTACATCAGGGAACACTACGAGCAGTACGTC.

The J gene is TRBJ2-1, the V gene TRBV27; TRBD1 matches 11 bases. The CDR3 runs to 21 residues. Looked up from germline, CDR1 is MNHEY and CDR2 is SMNVEV (reference sequence). V dropped 3 bases and J dropped 4; count of bases not matched to a gene: 20. Written as DNA, the CDR3 is TGTGCCAGCAGTTTGAGGGGACAGGGGGGATCGGCGGCAAAACCGTACAATGAGCAGTTCTTC. It codes for CASSLRGQGGSAAKPYNEQFF.

The chain combines TRBV28 with TRBJ2-3; 14 positions match TRBD2. The CDR3 sequence is 18 residues long. CDR1 MDHEN and CDR2 SYDVKM come from the germline V gene. Trimming removed 5 bases from V and 4 bases from J; junction bases left unmatched: 11. The CDR3 bases are TGTGCCAGCAGTCGTACGGGACTAGCGGGAGTTCGCCCAGATACGCAGTATTTT. It yields the protein CASSRTGLAGVRPDTQYF.

The sample holds many counts of this clonotype. This chain connects TRBV6-1 to TRBJ2-3; the D gene is possibly TRBD1 (5 bases). The V end lost 7 bases, the J end lost 2 bases, and 19 bases lay between the germline ends. This CDR3 contains 16 residues. Germline assignment: CDR1 MNHNS and CDR2 SASEGT. The CDR3 DNA reads as TGTGCCAGCAACCTCAGTCCAGGGATTCACACAGATACGCAGTATTTT. Encoded protein: CASNLSPGIHTDTQYF.

This clonotype occurred a few times. V gene TRBV11-2 combines with J gene TRBJ2-3; TRBD2 aligns across 7 bases. The length of the CDR3 is 18 residues. V dropped 2 bases and J dropped 4; count of bases not matched to a gene: 15. Germline V CDR1 and CDR2: SGHAT, FQNNGV. The CDR3 reads CASSLPLIAGVVSDTQYF. The CDR3 region has the DNA TGTGCCAGCAGCTTACCCCTAATTGCGGGAGTGGTCTCAGATACGCAGTATTTT.

This clonotype showed up just once. The rearrangement uses TRBV13 and TRBJ2-1; TRBD2 matches 12 bases. The J segment lost 0 bases and the V segment lost 5 bases, leaving 5 bases of the junction unmatched. Germline V gene data show CDR1 as PRHDT and CDR2 as FYEKMQ (reference sequence). The CDR3 is made up of 17 amino acids. The CDR3 reads CASSPGLAGPSYNEQFF. The CDR3 DNA reads TGTGCCAGCAGCCCAGGACTAGCGGGGCCCTCCTACAATGAGCAGTTCTTC.

In this sample, this clonotype turned up a few times. This chain connects TRBV20-1 to TRBJ2-2; 9 nucleotides match TRBD2. The CDR3 length is 16 residues. With 0 bases clipped from V and 4 bases from J, the junction kept 6 bases outside the gene matches. Per germline, CDR1 DFQATT and CDR2 SNEGSKA (reference sequence). The CDR3 DNA reads TGCAGTGCTAGAGATAGTAAGCGGGAGGTCACCGGGGAGCTGTTTTTT. Residues: CSARDSKREVTGELFF.

This clonotype was recorded at least ten times. The gene calls are TRBV7-2 and TRBJ2-5; D possibly matches TRBD1 or TRBD2 (5 bases each). Per germline, CDR1 SGHTA and CDR2 FQGNSA. V was cut by 2 bases and J by 7 bases, with 14 bases left in between. This CDR3 comprises 14 residues. CDR3 residues: CASSLPGTPRTQYF. The CDR3 coding sequence is TGTGCCAGCAGCTTACCCGGGACCCCCAGGACCCAGTACTTC. The whole variable domain, filled in from reference TRBV7-2 and TRBJ2-5, reads GAGVSQSPSNKVTEKGKDVELRCDPISGHTALYWYRQSLGQGLEFLIYFQGNSAPDKSGLPSDRFSAERTGGSVSTLTIQRTQQEDSAVYLCASSLPGTPRTQYFGPGTRLLVL.

This clonotype occurred many times. The chain couples TRBV7-2 to TRBJ2-7, with no clear D. V shed 7 bases and J shed 2 bases, with 18 bases lying between them. CDR3 length equals 15 residues. The V gene's germline CDR1 is SGHTA and CDR2 FQGNSA. CDR3 region: CASTPNVADPYEQYV. DNA of the CDR3: TGTGCCAGCACCCCTAACGTGGCTGATCCCTACGAGCAGTACGTC.

The chain joins TRBV15 to TRBJ1-2; D is undetermined. Trimming left V 0 bases short and J 8 bases short, with 10 bases between. Germline CDR1 reads LNHNV; CDR2 reads YYDKDF (reference sequence). This CDR3 contains 13 residues. The CDR3 sequence is CATSRDIVLGYTF. CDR3 nucleotides: TGTGCCACCAGCAGAGACATAGTCTTGGGCTACACCTTC. Full variable domain (remainder filled in from reference TRBV15 and TRBJ1-2): DAMVIQNPRYQVTQFGKPVTLSCSQTLNHNVMYWYQQKSSQAPKLLFHYYDKDFNNEADTPDNFQSRRPNTSFCFLDIRSPGLGDTAMYLCATSRDIVLGYTFGSGTRLTVV.

This clonotype was detected only a few times. The chain employs TRBV6-5 and TRBJ2-1, with TRBD2 matching 7 bases. There are 15 residues in the CDR3. V shed 6 bases, J shed 7 bases, and the junction held 12 bases outside the gene matches. Germline V gives CDR1 MNHEY, CDR2 SVGAGI. CDR3 nucleotide sequence: TGTGCCAGCAGGGCCCTTGGCGGGAGAGGTAATGAGCAGTTCTTC. Translated: CASRALGGRGNEQFF.

This clonotype showed up just a few times. V gene TRBV9 combines with J gene TRBJ2-7; 10 bases agree with TRBD2. The germline gives CDR1 SGDLS, CDR2 YYNGEE. The V segment lost 0 bases and the J segment 2 bases; nucleotides outside the gene matches: 5. The CDR3 has 16 amino acids. CDR3 nucleotide sequence: TGTGCCAGCAGCGTAGCTTCTAGCGGGAGTCCCTACGAGCAGTACTTC. It yields the protein CASSVASSGSPYEQYF.

This clonotype was observed at least ten times. Written as DNA, the CDR3 is TGTGCCATCAGTGACAGAAAAAGCTCTGGGGCCAACGTCCTGACTTTC. It encodes CAISDRKSSGANVLTF. This chain uses TRBV10-3 with TRBJ2-6; unclear D gene. Looked up from germline, CDR1 is ENHRY and CDR2 is SYGVKD. V gave up 3 bases and J gave up 0 bases, with 9 bases separating them. CDR3 length: 16 amino acids.

The V call is TRBV9, the J call TRBJ2-3; 11 nucleotides agree with TRBD2. The CDR3 sequence is 16 residues long. Germline values: CDR1 SGDLS, CDR2 YYNGEE. The junction had 6 bases not matched to a gene; V was cut back by 4 bases and J by 2 bases. Here the CDR3 DNA reads TGTGCCAGCAGCCAATTGGGACTAGCGGACACAGATACGCAGTATTTT. Protein: CASSQLGLADTDTQYF.

The gene calls are TRBV20-1 and TRBJ2-1; the match to TRBD2 covers 12 bases. V was pared by 6 bases and J by 9 bases, with 3 bases of the junction left unmatched. CDR3 length: 12 amino acids. The germline gives CDR1 DFQATT, CDR2 SNEGSKA (reference sequence). CDR3 in DNA: TGCAGTGCGACTAGCGGGAGTTTTGAGCAGTTCTTC. Its translation is CSATSGSFEQFF.

This clonotype was observed a handful of times. The chain uses TRBV5-6 and TRBJ2-7, with D perhaps TRBD1 (6 bases). The CDR3 totals 12 residues. Germline V gene data show CDR1 as SGHDT and CDR2 as YYEEEE. Trimming took 4 bases from V and 3 from J, leaving 8 bases between them. The CDR3 loop is CASSRDNYEQYV. The CDR3 nucleotides are TGTGCCAGCAGCCGGGACAACTACGAGCAGTACGTC.

The chain links TRBV27 to TRBJ1-4; D ambiguous. The CDR3 totals 15 residues. V lost 6 bases, J lost 5 bases, and 16 bases lay in between. Germline CDR1 reads MNHEY; CDR2 reads SMNVEV (reference sequence). The CDR3 reads CASRNQGPANEKLFF. The CDR3 nucleotides read TGTGCCAGCAGAAATCAAGGACCCGCGAATGAAAAACTGTTTTTT.

V gene TRBV6-2 or TRBV6-3 combines with J gene TRBJ2-1; 11 bases fit TRBD2. The CDR3 has 16 residues. V lost 6 bases, J lost 8 bases, and 12 bases stayed unmatched. CDR1 and CDR2 (germline): MNHEY, SVGEGT. This CDR3 is CASRHILAGAVHEQFF. The CDR3 coding sequence is TGTGCCAGCAGGCACATACTAGCGGGAGCAGTTCATGAGCAGTTCTTC.

V is TRBV6-2 or TRBV6-3 and J is TRBJ1-1; TRBD1 matches 12 bases. The germline V gene encodes CDR1 MNHEY and CDR2 SVGEGT. Losses at the gene ends were 2 bases for V and 6 bases for J; bases not matched to a gene: 7. The CDR3 covers 16 residues. CDR3 DNA sequence: TGTGCCAGCAGTTACGGGACAGGGGGCCTTGGGGCTGAAGCTTTCTTT. Residues: CASSYGTGGLGAEAFF.

V and J are TRBV18 and TRBJ1-1; possible D gene TRBD1, 6 bases. V was shortened by 3 bases and J by 6 bases, with 20 bases between the two germline ends. Germline-derived CDR1 and CDR2 are KGHSH and LQKENI. The CDR3 has 16 residues. DNA for the CDR3: TGTGCCAGCTCACCGTTAGACTTGACAGGCCATGCTGAAGCTTTCTTT. Protein product: CASSPLDLTGHAEAFF. The variable domain in full, completed from reference TRBV18 and TRBJ1-1, reads NAGVMQNPRHLVRRRGQEARLRCSPMKGHSHVYWYRQLPEEGLKFMVYLQKENIIDESGMPKERFSAEFPKEGPSILRIQQVVRGDSAAYFCASSPLDLTGHAEAFFGQGTRLTVV.

The chain recombines TRBV5-1 with TRBJ1-1, with 9 bases identical to TRBD1. CDR3 length: 16 amino acids. After removal of 1 base from V and 0 bases from J, the junction contained 4 bases not matched to a gene. CDR1 and CDR2 (germline): SGHRS, YFSETQ. The CDR3 loop is CASSLMGQGLNTEAFF. The CDR3, as DNA: TGCGCCAGCAGCTTGATGGGACAGGGATTGAACACTGAAGCTTTCTTT.

The chain has TRBV28 and TRBJ1-1, with 11 bases fitting TRBD1. This CDR3 has 15 amino acids. Germline loops: CDR1 MDHEN, CDR2 SYDVKM. V gave up 5 bases and J gave up 4 bases; unmatched junction bases: 6. The CDR3 region has the DNA TGTGCCAGCAGTACACCCGGGACAGGGGGCACTGAAGCTTTCTTT. Translated: CASSTPGTGGTEAFF.

The genes are TRBV29-1 and TRBJ1-2, with D maybe TRBD1 (6 bases). The CDR3 length is 13 residues. CDR1 SQVTM and CDR2 ANQGSEA come from the germline V gene. V was trimmed by 6 bases and J by 2 bases, leaving 13 bases between them. DNA of the CDR3: TGCAGCGTGATGGGGGGGCAGAACTATGGCTACACCTTC. Translation gives CSVMGGQNYGYTF.